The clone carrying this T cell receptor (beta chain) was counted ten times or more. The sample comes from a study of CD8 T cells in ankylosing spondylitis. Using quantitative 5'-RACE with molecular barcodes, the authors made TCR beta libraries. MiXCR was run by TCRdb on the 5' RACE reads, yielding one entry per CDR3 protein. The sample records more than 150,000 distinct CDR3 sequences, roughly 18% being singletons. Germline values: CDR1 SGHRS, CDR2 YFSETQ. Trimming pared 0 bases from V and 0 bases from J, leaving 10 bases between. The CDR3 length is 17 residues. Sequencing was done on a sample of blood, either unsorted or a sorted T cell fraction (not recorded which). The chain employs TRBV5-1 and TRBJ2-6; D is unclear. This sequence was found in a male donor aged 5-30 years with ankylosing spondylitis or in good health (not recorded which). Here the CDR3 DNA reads TGCGCCAGCAGCTTGGCGACTGATCACTCTGGGGCCAACGTCCTGACTTTC. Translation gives CASSLATDHSGANVLTF. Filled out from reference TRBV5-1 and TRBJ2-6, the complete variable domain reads KAGVTQTPRYLIKTRGQQVTLSCSPISGHRSVSWYQQTPGQGLQFLFEYFSETQRNKGNFPGRFSGRQFSNSRSEMNVSTLELGDSALYLCASSLATDHSGANVLTFGAGSRLTVL.